This T cell receptor (beta chain) was sequenced during a study of Graves' ophthalmopathy and Graves' hyperthyroidism. Notes on the study in general: Both an approximately 68% sensitivity and an approximately 75% specificity characterized the model's predictions of ophthalmopathy progression.

In the case of this clonotype: No antigen is known for it.

V was pared by 5 bases and J by 2 bases, with 15 bases between. The germline V gene has CDR1 KGHDR and CDR2 SFDVKD. The CDR3 length is 16 residues. Moderately to severely active ophthalmopathy under 3 months, CAS at least 3, NOSPECS at least 4. Excluded: other autoimmune disease, uncontrolled infection, pregnancy or lactation. From RNA, the CDR3 regions of TCR beta chains were amplified and sequenced. Scientists carried out first-round RT-PCR using HTBI primers and then a second-round multiplex PCR. A single record per CDR3 protein comes from TCRdb applying MiXCR to the multiplex PCR reads. The profile shows about 740,000 distinct CDR3 sequences, roughly two fifths of them singletons.

V and J are TRBV24-1 and TRBJ1-5; tentative D call: TRBD1 (6 bases). This receptor was obtained from an adult man with Graves' ophthalmopathy. The specimen was peripheral blood. The CDR3 region is CATSARQGPGNQPQHF. CDR3 nucleotide sequence: TGTGCCACCAGTGCGCGCCAGGGGCCGGGCAATCAGCCCCAGCATTTT.